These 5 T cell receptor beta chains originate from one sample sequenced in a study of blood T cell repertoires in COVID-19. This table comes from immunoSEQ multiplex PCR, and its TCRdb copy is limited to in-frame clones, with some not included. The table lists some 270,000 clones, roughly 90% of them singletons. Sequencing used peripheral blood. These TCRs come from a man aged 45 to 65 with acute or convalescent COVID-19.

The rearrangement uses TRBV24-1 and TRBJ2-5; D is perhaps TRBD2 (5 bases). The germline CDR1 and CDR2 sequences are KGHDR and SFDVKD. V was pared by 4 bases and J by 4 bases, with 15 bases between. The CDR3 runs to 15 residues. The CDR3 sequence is CATSEPRGSGETQYF. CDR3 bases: TGTGCCACCAGTGAACCCCGAGGCAGCGGAGAGACCCAGTACTTC.

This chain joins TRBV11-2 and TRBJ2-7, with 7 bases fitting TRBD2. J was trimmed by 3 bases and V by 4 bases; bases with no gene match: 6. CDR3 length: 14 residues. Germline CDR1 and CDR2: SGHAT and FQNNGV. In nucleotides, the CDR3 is TGTGCCAGCAGCTCCCCGACGGGGGGCTACGAGCAGTACTTC. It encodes CASSSPTGGYEQYF.

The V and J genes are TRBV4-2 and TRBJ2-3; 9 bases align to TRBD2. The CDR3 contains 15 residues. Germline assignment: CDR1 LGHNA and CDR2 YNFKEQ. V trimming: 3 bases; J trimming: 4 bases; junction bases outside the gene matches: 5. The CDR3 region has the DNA TGTGCCAGCAGCCAGGGACTAGCACGGGCAGATACGCAGTATTTT. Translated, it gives CASSQGLARADTQYF.

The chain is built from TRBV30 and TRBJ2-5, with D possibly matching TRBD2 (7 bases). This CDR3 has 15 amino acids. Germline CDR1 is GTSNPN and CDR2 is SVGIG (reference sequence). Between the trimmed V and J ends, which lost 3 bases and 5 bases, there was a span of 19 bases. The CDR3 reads CAWSALWGGRETQYF. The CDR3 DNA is TGTGCCTGGAGCGCCTTGTGGGGGGGCAGGGAGACCCAGTACTTC.

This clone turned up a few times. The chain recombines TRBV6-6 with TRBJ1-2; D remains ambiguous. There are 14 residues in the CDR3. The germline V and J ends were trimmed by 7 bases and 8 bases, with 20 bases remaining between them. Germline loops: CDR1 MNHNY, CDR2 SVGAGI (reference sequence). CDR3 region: CASTVSGPLGGYTF. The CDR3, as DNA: TGTGCCAGCACCGTCTCGGGTCCTCTTGGCGGCTACACCTTC.